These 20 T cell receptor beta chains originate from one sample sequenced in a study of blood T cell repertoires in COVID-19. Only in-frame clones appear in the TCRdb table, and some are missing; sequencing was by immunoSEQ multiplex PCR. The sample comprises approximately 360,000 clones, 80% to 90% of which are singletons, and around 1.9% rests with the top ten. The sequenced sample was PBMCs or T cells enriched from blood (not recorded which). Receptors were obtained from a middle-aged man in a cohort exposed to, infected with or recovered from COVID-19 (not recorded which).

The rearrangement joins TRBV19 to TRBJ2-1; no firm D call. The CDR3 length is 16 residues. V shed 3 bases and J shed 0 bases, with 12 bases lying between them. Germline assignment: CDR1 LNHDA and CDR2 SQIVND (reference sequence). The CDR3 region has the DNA TGTGCCAGTAGTATCTCTGGCAGTAACTCCTACAATGAGCAGTTCTTC. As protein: CASSISGSNSYNEQFF.

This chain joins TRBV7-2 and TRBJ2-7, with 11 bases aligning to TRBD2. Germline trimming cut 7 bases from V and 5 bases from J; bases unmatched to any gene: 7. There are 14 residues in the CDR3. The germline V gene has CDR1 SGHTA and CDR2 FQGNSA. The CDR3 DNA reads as TGTGCCAGCACCCAACTAGCGGGAGTTCACGAGCAGTACTTC. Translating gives CASTQLAGVHEQYF.

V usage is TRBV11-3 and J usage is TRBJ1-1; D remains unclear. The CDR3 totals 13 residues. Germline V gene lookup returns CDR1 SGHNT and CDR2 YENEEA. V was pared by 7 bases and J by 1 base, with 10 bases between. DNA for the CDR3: TGTGCCAGCAAAGAGAGGGCGAACACTGAAGCTTTCTTT. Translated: CASKERANTEAFF. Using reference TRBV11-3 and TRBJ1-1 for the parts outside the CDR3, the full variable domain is EAGVVQSPRYKIIEKKQPVAFWCNPISGHNTLYWYLQNLGQGPELLIRYENEEAVDDSQLPKDRFSAERLKGVDSTLKIQPAELGDSAVYLCASKERANTEAFFGQGTRLTVV.

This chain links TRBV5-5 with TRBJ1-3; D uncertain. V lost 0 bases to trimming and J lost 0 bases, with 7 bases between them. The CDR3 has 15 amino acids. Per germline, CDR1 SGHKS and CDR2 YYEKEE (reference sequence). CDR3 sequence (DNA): TGTGCCAGCAGCTTGGCACAGAACTCTGGAAACACCATATATTTT. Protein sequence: CASSLAQNSGNTIYF.

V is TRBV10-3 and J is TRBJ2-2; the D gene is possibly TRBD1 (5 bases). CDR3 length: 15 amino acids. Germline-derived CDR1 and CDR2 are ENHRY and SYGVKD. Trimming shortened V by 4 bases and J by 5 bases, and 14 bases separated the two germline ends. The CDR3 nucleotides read TGTGCCATCAGTGTTGTGGGGCCGGCAACCGGGGAGCTGTTTTTT. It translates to CAISVVGPATGELFF.

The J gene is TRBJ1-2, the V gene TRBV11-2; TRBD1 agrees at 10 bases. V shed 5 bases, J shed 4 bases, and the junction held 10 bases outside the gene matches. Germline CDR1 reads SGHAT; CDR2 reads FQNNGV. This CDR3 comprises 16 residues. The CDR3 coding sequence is TGTGCCAGCAGCCCTCGGGACAGGGGTCGCGGCTATGGCTACACCTTC. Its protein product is CASSPRDRGRGYGYTF. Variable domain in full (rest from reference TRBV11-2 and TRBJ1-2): EAGVAQSPRYKIIEKRQSVAFWCNPISGHATLYWYQQILGQGPKLLIQFQNNGVVDDSQLPKDRFSAERLKGVDSTLKIQPAKLEDSAVYLCASSPRDRGRGYGYTFGSGTRLTVV.

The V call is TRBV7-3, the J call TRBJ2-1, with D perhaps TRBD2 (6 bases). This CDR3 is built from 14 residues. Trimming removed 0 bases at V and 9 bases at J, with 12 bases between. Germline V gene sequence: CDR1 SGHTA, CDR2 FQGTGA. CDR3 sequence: CASSLTRERGEQFF. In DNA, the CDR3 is TGTGCCAGCAGCTTAACACGGGAGAGGGGTGAGCAGTTCTTC.

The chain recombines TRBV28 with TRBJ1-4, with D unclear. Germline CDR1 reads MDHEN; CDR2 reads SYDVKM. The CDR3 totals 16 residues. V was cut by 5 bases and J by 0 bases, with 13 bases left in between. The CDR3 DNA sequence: TGTGCCAGCAGTCCCCGGGAGGGCTCAACTAATGAAAAACTGTTTTTT. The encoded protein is CASSPREGSTNEKLFF.

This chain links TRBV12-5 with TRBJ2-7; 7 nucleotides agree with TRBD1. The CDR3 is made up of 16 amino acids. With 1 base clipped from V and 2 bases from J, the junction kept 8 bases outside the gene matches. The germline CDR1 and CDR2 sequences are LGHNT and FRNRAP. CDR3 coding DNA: TGTGCTAGTGGTTTGGGGACAGGACGGCACCCCTACGAGCAGTACTTC. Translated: CASGLGTGRHPYEQYF.

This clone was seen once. CDR3 nucleotide sequence: TGCGCCAGCAGCTTCGCTGGGGGAGGCTACTCTGGAAACACCATATATTTT. The encoded protein is CASSFAGGGYSGNTIYF. This sequence joins TRBV5-1 and TRBJ1-3, with a possible D match to TRBD1 (5 bases). The CDR3 has 17 residues. V was pared by 2 bases and J by 0 bases, with 15 bases between. Germline assignment: CDR1 SGHRS and CDR2 YFSETQ.

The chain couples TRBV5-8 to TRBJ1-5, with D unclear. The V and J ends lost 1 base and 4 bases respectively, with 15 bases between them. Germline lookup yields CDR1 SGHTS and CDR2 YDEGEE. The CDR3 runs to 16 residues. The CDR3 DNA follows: TGTGCCAGCAGCTTGATTGTCCCTAACGGGAATCAGCCCCAGCATTTT. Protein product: CASSLIVPNGNQPQHF.

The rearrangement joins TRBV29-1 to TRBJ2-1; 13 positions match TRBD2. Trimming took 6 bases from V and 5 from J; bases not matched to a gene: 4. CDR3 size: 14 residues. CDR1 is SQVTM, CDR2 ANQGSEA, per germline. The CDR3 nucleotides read TGCAGCGTCGCAGGACTAGCGGGAGACAATGAGCAGTTCTTC. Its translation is CSVAGLAGDNEQFF.

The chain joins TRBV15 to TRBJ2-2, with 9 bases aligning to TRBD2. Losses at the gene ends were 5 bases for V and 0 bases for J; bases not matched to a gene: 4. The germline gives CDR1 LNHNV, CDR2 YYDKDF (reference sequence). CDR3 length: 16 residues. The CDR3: CATSGAGGTNTGELFF. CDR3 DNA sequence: TGTGCCACCAGCGGAGCGGGAGGAACGAACACCGGGGAGCTGTTTTTT. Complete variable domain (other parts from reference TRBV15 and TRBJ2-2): DAMVIQNPRYQVTQFGKPVTLSCSQTLNHNVMYWYQQKSSQAPKLLFHYYDKDFNNEADTPDNFQSRRPNTSFCFLDIRSPGLGDTAMYLCATSGAGGTNTGELFFGEGSRLTVL.

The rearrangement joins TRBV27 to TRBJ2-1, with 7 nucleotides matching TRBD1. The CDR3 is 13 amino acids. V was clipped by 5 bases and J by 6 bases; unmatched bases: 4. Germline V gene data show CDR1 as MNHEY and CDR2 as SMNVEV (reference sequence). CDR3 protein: CASSPRTGNEQFF. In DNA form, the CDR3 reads TGTGCCAGCAGTCCGAGGACAGGCAATGAGCAGTTCTTC.

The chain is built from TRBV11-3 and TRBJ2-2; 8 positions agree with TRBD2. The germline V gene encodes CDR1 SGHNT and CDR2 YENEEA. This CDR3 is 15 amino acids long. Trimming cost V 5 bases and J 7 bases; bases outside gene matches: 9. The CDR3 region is CASSGSGSTNGELFF. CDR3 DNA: TGTGCCAGCAGCGGAAGCGGGAGTACGAACGGGGAGCTGTTTTTT.

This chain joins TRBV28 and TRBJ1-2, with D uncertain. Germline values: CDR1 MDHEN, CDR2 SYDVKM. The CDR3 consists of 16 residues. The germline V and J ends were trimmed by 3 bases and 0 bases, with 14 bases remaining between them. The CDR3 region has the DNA TGTGCCAGCAGTTTTATGTGGGGAGGGCCTAACTATGGCTACACCTTC. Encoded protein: CASSFMWGGPNYGYTF.

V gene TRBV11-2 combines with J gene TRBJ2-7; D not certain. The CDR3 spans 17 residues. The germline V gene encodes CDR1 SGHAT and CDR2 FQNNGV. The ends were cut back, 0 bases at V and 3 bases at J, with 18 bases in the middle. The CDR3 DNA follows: TGTGCCAGCAGCTTAGACGGAGTTGGCCTCCCTATCTACGAGCAGTACTTC. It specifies CASSLDGVGLPIYEQYF.

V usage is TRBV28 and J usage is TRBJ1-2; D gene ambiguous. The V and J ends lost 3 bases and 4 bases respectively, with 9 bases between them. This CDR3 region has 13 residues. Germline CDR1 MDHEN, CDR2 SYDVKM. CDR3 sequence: CASSFSRRYGYTF. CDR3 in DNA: TGTGCCAGCAGTTTTTCCAGGCGCTATGGCTACACCTTC.

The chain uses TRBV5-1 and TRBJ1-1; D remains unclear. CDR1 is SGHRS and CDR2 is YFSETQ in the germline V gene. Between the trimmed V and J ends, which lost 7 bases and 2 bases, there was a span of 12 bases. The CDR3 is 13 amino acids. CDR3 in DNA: TGCGCCAGCCGAGAGACGGGAAACACTGAAGCTTTCTTT. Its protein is CASRETGNTEAFF.

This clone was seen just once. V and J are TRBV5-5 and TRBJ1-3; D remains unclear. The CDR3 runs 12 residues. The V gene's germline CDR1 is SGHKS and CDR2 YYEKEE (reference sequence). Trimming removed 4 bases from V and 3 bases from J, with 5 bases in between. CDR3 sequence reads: CASSRDGNTIYF. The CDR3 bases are TGTGCCAGCAGCCGGGATGGAAACACCATATATTTT.